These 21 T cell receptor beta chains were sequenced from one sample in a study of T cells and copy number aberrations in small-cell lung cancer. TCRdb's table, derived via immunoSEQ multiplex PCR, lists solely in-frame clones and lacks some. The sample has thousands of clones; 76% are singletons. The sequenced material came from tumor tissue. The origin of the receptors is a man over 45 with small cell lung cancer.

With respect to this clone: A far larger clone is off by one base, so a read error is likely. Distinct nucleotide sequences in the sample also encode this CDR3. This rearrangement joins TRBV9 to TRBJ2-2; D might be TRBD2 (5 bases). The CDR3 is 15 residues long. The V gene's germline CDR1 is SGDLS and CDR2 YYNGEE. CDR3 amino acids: CASSLDYANTGELFF. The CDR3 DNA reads TGTGCCAGCAGCCTAGACTACGCGAACACCGGGGAGCTATTTTTT.

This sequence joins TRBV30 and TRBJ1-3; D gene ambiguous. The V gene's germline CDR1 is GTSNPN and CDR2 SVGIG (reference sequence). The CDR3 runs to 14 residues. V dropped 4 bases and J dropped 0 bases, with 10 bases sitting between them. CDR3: CAWMVGGSGNTIYF. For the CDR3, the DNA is TGTGCCTGGATGGTGGGCGGCTCTGGAAACACCATATATTTT.

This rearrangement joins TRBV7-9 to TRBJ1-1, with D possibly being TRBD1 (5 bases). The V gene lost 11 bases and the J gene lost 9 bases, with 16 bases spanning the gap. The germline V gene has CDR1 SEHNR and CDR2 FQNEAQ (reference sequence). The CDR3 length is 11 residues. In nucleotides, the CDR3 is TGTGCCGGGGACCGGGGCAATAAAGCTTTCTTT. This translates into CAGDRGNKAFF.

The CDR3 spells CASSPGHSNTIYF. CDR3 coding DNA: TGTGCCAGCAGTCCGGGACATTCGAACACCATATATTTT. J is TRBJ1-3 and V is TRBV6-6; D possibly corresponds to TRBD1 (6 bases). V shed 5 bases and J shed 7 bases, with 12 bases lying between them. This CDR3 region has 13 residues. The germline gives CDR1 MNHNY, CDR2 SVGAGI (reference sequence).

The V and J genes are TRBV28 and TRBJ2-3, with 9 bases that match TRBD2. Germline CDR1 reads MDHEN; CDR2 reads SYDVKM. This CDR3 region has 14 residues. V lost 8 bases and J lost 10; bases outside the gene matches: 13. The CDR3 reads CASVRLAERSAQYF. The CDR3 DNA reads TGTGCCAGCGTGAGACTAGCGGAACGTTCGGCGCAGTATTTT.

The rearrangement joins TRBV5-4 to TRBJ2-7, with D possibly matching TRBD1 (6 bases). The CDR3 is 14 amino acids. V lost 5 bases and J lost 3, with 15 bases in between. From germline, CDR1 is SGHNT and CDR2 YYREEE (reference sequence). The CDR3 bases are TGTGCCAGCAGGACCGACAGGACCAGCTACGAGCAGTACTTC. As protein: CASRTDRTSYEQYF.

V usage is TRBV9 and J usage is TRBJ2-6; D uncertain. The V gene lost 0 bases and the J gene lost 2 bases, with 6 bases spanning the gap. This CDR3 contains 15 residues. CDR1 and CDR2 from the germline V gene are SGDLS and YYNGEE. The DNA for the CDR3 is TGTGCCAGCAGCGTAGAGAGAGCTGGGGCCAACGTCCTGACTTTC. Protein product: CASSVERAGANVLTF.

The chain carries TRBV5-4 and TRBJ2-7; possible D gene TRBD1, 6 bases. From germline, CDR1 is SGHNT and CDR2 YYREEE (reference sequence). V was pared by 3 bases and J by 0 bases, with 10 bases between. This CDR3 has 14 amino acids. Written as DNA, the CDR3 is TGTGCCAGCAGCTATACAGGGAGCTCCTACGAGCAGTACTTC. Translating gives CASSYTGSSYEQYF.

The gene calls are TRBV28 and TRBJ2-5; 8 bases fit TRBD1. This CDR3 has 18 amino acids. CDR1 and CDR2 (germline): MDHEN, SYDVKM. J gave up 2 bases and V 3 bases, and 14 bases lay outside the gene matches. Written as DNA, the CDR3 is TGTGCCAGCAGTTTCCCCGTGTTTGGACAGGGCGATCAAGAGACCCAGTACTTC. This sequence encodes CASSFPVFGQGDQETQYF.

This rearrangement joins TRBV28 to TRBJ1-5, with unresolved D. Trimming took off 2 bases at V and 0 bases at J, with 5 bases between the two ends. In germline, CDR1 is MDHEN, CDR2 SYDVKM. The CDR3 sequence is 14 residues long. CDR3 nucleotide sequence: TGTGCCAGCAGTTTAGGGAATAGCAATCAGCCCCAGCATTTT. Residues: CASSLGNSNQPQHF.

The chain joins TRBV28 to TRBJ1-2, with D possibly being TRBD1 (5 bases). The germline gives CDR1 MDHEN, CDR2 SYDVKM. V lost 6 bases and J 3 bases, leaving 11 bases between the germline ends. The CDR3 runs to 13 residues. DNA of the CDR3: TGTGCCAGCAGCCGTGACAGAGACTATGGCTACACCTTC. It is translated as CASSRDRDYGYTF.

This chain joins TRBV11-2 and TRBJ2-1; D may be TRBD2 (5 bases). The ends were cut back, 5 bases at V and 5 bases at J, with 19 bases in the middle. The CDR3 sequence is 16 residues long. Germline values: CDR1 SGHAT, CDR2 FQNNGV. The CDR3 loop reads CASSPLLVGFDNEQFF. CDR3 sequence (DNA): TGTGCCAGCAGCCCTCTACTAGTCGGGTTCGACAATGAGCAGTTCTTC.

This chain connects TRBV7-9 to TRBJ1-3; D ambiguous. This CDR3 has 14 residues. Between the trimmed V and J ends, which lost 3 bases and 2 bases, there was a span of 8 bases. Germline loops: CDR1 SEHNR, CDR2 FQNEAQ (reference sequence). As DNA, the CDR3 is TGTGCCAGCAGCTTCCTTGACGCTGGAAACACCATATATTTT. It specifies CASSFLDAGNTIYF.

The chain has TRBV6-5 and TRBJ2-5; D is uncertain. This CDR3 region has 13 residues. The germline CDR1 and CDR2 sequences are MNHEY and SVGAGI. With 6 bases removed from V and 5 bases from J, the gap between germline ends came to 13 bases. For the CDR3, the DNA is TGTGCCAGCAGGGGAACGAACCTGGAGACCCAGTACTTC. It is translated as CASRGTNLETQYF.

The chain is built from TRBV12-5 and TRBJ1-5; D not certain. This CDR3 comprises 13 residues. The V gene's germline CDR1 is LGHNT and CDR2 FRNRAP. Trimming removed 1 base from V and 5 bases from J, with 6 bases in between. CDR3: CASGLGDDQPQHF. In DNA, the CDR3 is TGTGCTAGTGGTTTGGGGGATGATCAGCCCCAGCATTTT.

Here the CDR3 reads CAISDVRALSGELFF. The CDR3 DNA reads TGTGCCATCAGTGACGTGAGGGCCCTGTCCGGGGAGCTGTTTTTT. The chain carries TRBV10-3 and TRBJ2-2; D might be TRBD2 (5 bases). The CDR3 spans 15 residues. V was trimmed by 3 bases and J by 6 bases, leaving 14 bases between them. Germline lookup yields CDR1 ENHRY and CDR2 SYGVKD.

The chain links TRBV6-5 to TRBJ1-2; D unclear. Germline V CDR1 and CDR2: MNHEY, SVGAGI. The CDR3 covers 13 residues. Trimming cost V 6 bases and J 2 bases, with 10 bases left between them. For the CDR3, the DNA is TGTGCCAGCAGCTACAGTGTAAACTATGGCTACACCTTC. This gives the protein CASSYSVNYGYTF.

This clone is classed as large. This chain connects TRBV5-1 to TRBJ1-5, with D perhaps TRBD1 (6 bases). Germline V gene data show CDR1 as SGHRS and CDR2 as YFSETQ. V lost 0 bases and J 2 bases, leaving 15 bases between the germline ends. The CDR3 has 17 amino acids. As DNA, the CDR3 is TGCGCCAGCAGCTTGGTAGGGACACCGTTAGGCAATCAGCCCCAGCATTTT. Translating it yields CASSLVGTPLGNQPQHF.

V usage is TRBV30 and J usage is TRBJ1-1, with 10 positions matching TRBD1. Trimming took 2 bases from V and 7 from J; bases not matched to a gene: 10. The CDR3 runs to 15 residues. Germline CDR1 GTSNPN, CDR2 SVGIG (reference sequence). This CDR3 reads CAWSTETGGMNEAFF. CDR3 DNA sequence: TGTGCCTGGAGTACAGAGACAGGGGGCATGAATGAAGCTTTCTTT.

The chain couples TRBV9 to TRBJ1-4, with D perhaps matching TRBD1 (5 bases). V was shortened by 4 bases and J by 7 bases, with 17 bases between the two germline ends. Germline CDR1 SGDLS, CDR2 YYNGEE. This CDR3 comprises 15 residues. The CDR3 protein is CASSSEGRGGEKLFF. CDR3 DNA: TGTGCCAGCAGCTCAGAGGGACGCGGGGGTGAAAAACTGTTTTTT.

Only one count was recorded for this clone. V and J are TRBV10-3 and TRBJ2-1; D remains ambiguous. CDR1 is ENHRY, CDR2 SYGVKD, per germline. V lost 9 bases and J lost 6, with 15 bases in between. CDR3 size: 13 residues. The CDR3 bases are TGTGCCATATGGAGTGGTGAGGCCAATGAGCAGTTCTTC. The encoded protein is CAIWSGEANEQFF.